Each of the 24 T cell receptor beta chains below was sequenced from the same sample in a study of siplizumab effects on memory and regulatory T cells. Data came from immunoSEQ multiplex PCR; TCRdb stores just in-frame clones and leaves some out. Of about 100,000 clones in the sample, about 90% were seen once. The sequencing input was Tregs sorted from blood. These receptors all stem from a human donor in good health.

The chain recombines TRBV28 with TRBJ1-4, with D unclear. The germline CDR1 and CDR2 sequences are MDHEN and SYDVKM. The CDR3 has 13 amino acids. Trimming stripped 7 bases from V and 5 bases from J, with 11 bases between. In DNA, the CDR3 is TGTGCCAGCACCAGTCGATTAAATGAAAAACTGTTTTTT. Its protein product is CASTSRLNEKLFF.

The chain has TRBV6-1 and TRBJ2-3; D may match TRBD1 or TRBD2 (5 bases each). The CDR3 totals 13 residues. Trimming cost V 8 bases and J 5 bases, with 14 bases left between them. The germline gives CDR1 MNHNS, CDR2 SASEGT. The CDR3 DNA follows: TGTGCCAGCCTGAGGAGAGGGGTAGATACGCAGTATTTT. Amino acids: CASLRRGVDTQYF.

The V gene is TRBV5-1, the J gene TRBJ1-6; D unresolved. CDR1 and CDR2 from the germline V gene are SGHRS and YFSETQ. V dropped 0 bases and J dropped 0 bases, with 10 bases sitting between them. CDR3 length equals 17 residues. CDR3 in amino acids: CASSLGVTYSYNSPLHF. DNA for the CDR3: TGCGCCAGCAGCTTGGGGGTTACGTACTCCTATAATTCACCCCTCCACTTT.

The J gene is TRBJ2-1, the V gene TRBV28, with TRBD2 matching 9 bases. Germline trimming cut 2 bases from V and 3 bases from J; bases unmatched to any gene: 2. The CDR3 is made up of 15 amino acids. Germline V gene data show CDR1 as MDHEN and CDR2 as SYDVKM. This CDR3 is CASSLASGVYNEQFF. DNA for the CDR3: TGTGCCAGCAGTTTAGCTAGCGGGGTCTACAATGAGCAGTTCTTC.

The chain links TRBV5-1 to TRBJ1-1; unclear D gene. V was shortened by 2 bases and J by 0 bases, with 11 bases between the two germline ends. CDR1 is SGHRS, CDR2 YFSETQ, per germline. There are 15 residues in the CDR3. CDR3 protein: CASSFDGIMNTEAFF. DNA of the CDR3: TGCGCCAGCAGCTTTGACGGTATCATGAACACTGAAGCTTTCTTT.

The chain couples TRBV6-5 to TRBJ2-4; D may correspond to TRBD1 or TRBD2 (6 bases each). From germline, CDR1 is MNHEY and CDR2 SVGAGI. The CDR3 covers 14 residues. Trimming pared 0 bases from V and 6 bases from J, leaving 9 bases between. The CDR3 is CASSYSGGGNIQYF. The CDR3 DNA reads as TGTGCCAGCAGTTACTCGGGGGGCGGAAACATTCAGTACTTC.

This clone was picked up one time. The chain carries TRBV19 and TRBJ2-5; 9 bases fit TRBD2. Trimming took 6 bases from V and 5 from J; bases not matched to a gene: 7. The V gene's germline CDR1 is LNHDA and CDR2 SQIVND (reference sequence). The CDR3 extends over 14 amino acids. CDR3 residues: CASRLAGDGETQYF. The CDR3 nucleotides are TGTGCCAGTAGATTAGCGGGAGATGGGGAGACCCAGTACTTC.

The chain carries TRBV10-3 and TRBJ2-3; D gene uncertain. CDR1 ENHRY and CDR2 SYGVKD come from the germline V gene. Trimming pared 7 bases from V and 0 bases from J, leaving 11 bases between. The length of the CDR3 is 14 residues. CDR3 residues: CAIKGLSSTDTQYF. Here the CDR3 DNA reads TGTGCCATCAAGGGTTTATCTAGCACAGATACGCAGTATTTT.

This clone was detected only a few times. The genes are TRBV6-5 and TRBJ1-2; unclear D gene. CDR1 is MNHEY and CDR2 is SVGAGI in the germline V gene. The CDR3 loop spans 14 amino acids. With 5 bases removed from V and 3 bases from J, the gap between germline ends came to 13 bases. The DNA for the CDR3 is TGTGCCAGCAGTCGTAATGGAGCGGACTATGGCTACACCTTC. This gives the protein CASSRNGADYGYTF.

This rearrangement joins TRBV9 to TRBJ2-5, with 8 bases aligning to TRBD1. Trimming at V came to 0 bases and at J to 1 base, leaving 2 bases not matched to a gene. The germline V gene encodes CDR1 SGDLS and CDR2 YYNGEE. The CDR3 loop spans 15 amino acids. CDR3 DNA sequence: TGTGCCAGCAGCGTAGGGGACAGGTTCCAAGAGACCCAGTACTTC. It is translated as CASSVGDRFQETQYF.

This rearrangement joins TRBV11-2 to TRBJ2-5, with a tentative D call TRBD2 (5 bases). Germline CDR1 reads SGHAT; CDR2 reads FQNNGV. Trimming removed 3 bases from V and 4 bases from J, with 15 bases in between. This CDR3 contains 15 residues. The CDR3 loop is CASSFGERVGETQYF. CDR3 nucleotide sequence: TGTGCCAGCAGCTTTGGTGAGAGGGTCGGAGAGACCCAGTACTTC.

The chain couples TRBV7-2 to TRBJ2-1, with D perhaps matching TRBD2 (7 bases). The germline CDR1 and CDR2 sequences are SGHTA and FQGNSA. CDR3 size: 10 residues. Trimming removed 8 bases at V and 13 bases at J, with 12 bases between. CDR3 in amino acids: CASGQRDQFF. In DNA form, the CDR3 reads TGTGCCAGCGGACAGCGGGACCAGTTCTTC.

The V call is TRBV5-6, the J call TRBJ2-5, with 10 bases that match TRBD2. Germline lookup yields CDR1 SGHDT and CDR2 YYEEEE. The CDR3 totals 16 residues. After removal of 0 bases from V and 5 bases from J, the junction contained 7 bases not matched to a gene. The CDR3 DNA reads as TGTGCCAGCAGCTTGGGTCTAGCGGGAGTCGGGGAGACCCAGTACTTC. Its translation: CASSLGLAGVGETQYF.

The chain carries TRBV2 and TRBJ2-3; D not certain. CDR3 length equals 17 residues. Deletions cut 2 bases from V and 0 bases from J, with 15 bases between. The germline CDR1 and CDR2 sequences are SNHLY and FYNNEI. CDR3 nucleotide sequence: TGTGCCAGCAGTGAAAATCTGGCGGCCCGTAGCACAGATACGCAGTATTTT. Protein product: CASSENLAARSTDTQYF.

CDR3 amino acids: CASSPRRGGHEQYF. CDR3 DNA: TGCGCCAGCAGCCCCCGTCGGGGGGGCCACGAGCAGTACTTC. The chain is built from TRBV5-1 and TRBJ2-7, with 8 bases fitting TRBD2. The germline gives CDR1 SGHRS, CDR2 YFSETQ. V dropped 4 bases and J dropped 5; count of bases not matched to a gene: 8. The CDR3 consists of 14 residues.

V usage is TRBV19 and J usage is TRBJ2-3; D is unresolved. The length of the CDR3 is 17 residues. Trimming took off 3 bases at V and 0 bases at J, with 16 bases between the two ends. Germline V gene lookup returns CDR1 LNHDA and CDR2 SQIVND (reference sequence). For the CDR3, the DNA is TGTGCCAGTAGTATTGTCTCCAAACTATTTAGCACAGATACGCAGTATTTT. It encodes CASSIVSKLFSTDTQYF.

V and J are TRBV18 and TRBJ1-4; no clear D gene. Germline V gene lookup returns CDR1 KGHSH and CDR2 LQKENI. CDR3 size: 11 residues. Trimming took 2 bases from V and 11 from J, leaving 6 bases between them. CDR3: CASSPGGKLFF. The CDR3 region has the DNA TGTGCCAGCTCACCAGGCGGGAAACTGTTTTTT.

The gene calls are TRBV5-1 and TRBJ2-7, with D unclear. The CDR3 length is 14 residues. Germline CDR1 is SGHRS and CDR2 is YFSETQ. V was trimmed by 1 base and J by 2 bases, leaving 10 bases between them. As DNA, the CDR3 is TGCGCCAGCAGCTTGTCTCCCCGGACCTACGAGCAGTACTTC. This encodes CASSLSPRTYEQYF. The full variable domain, completed using reference TRBV5-1 and TRBJ2-7, is KAGVTQTPRYLIKTRGQQVTLSCSPISGHRSVSWYQQTPGQGLQFLFEYFSETQRNKGNFPGRFSGRQFSNSRSEMNVSTLELGDSALYLCASSLSPRTYEQYFGPGTRLTVT.

The J gene is TRBJ2-1, the V gene TRBV29-1, with D hard to call. CDR1 and CDR2 from the germline V gene are SQVTM and ANQGSEA. This CDR3 comprises 14 residues. Deletions cut 1 base from V and 0 bases from J, with 7 bases between. The CDR3 here is CSVEVSSSYNEQFF. CDR3 nucleotide sequence: TGCAGCGTTGAAGTCTCGAGCTCCTACAATGAGCAGTTCTTC.

V and J are TRBV29-1 and TRBJ1-4; no clear D gene. Trimming shortened V by 5 bases and J by 8 bases, and 12 bases separated the two germline ends. The CDR3 runs to 12 residues. Looked up from germline, CDR1 is SQVTM and CDR2 is ANQGSEA. The CDR3 is CSVREAKEKLFF. CDR3 DNA: TGCAGCGTTCGAGAAGCCAAAGAAAAACTGTTTTTT.

The chain uses TRBV29-1 and TRBJ2-7; 10 bases fit TRBD2. V dropped 5 bases and J dropped 7; count of bases not matched to a gene: 8. The germline gives CDR1 SQVTM, CDR2 ANQGSEA. The CDR3 is 13 amino acids. CDR3 nucleotide sequence: TGCAGCGTTCGAACTAGCGGGAAAGGGGAGCAGTACTTC. Protein sequence: CSVRTSGKGEQYF.

CDR3 DNA: TGTGCCAGCAGTCGGGGACAGGGGCCTAATCAGCCCCAGCATTTT. Translation: CASSRGQGPNQPQHF. This sequence joins TRBV2 and TRBJ1-5; 10 bases agree with TRBD1. CDR3 length equals 15 residues. The germline CDR1 and CDR2 sequences are SNHLY and FYNNEI. V was pared by 5 bases and J by 4 bases, with 5 bases of the junction left unmatched.

The chain carries TRBV6-6 and TRBJ2-7; D is unresolved. The ends were cut back, 5 bases at V and 2 bases at J, with 16 bases in the middle. The germline gives CDR1 MNHNY, CDR2 SVGAGI (reference sequence). The CDR3 is 15 residues long. CDR3 sequence reads: CASSLTQAVPYEQYF. The CDR3 DNA is TGTGCCAGCAGTCTCACCCAGGCGGTCCCCTACGAGCAGTACTTC.

V gene TRBV10-3 combines with J gene TRBJ2-3; D ambiguous. V was trimmed by 6 bases and J by 2 bases, leaving 18 bases between them. Germline V lookup: CDR1 ENHRY, CDR2 SYGVKD. CDR3 length: 16 amino acids. The CDR3 spells CAIRSVDGKNTDTQYF. The CDR3 bases are TGTGCCATCAGGTCTGTGGACGGAAAGAACACAGATACGCAGTATTTT.